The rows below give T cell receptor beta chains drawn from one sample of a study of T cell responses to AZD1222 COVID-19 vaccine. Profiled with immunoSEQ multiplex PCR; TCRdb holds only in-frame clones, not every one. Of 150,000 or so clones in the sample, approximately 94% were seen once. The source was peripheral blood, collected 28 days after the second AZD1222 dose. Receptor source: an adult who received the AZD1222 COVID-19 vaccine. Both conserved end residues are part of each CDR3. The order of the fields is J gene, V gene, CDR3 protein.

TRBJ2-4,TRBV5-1,CASSLAKGGVLAKNIQYF
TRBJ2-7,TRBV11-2,CASSLGRPSPYEQYF
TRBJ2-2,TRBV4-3,CASSQRRPTNTGELFF
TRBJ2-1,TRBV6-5,CASSYSKEREQFF
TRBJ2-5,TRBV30,CAWSVIRGVVIETQYF
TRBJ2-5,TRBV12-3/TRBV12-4,CASSAGIRETQYF
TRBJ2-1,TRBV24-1,CATSDSPSGTINEQFF
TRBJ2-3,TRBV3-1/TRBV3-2,CASSRLSGRASTDTQYF
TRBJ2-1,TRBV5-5,CASSLGQGSYNEQFF
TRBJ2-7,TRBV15,CATSSPSGDSDYEQYF
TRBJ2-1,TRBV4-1,CASSQEGGRSYNEQFF
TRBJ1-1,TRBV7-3,CASSARQGHTEAFF
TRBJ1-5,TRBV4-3,CASSQDITGVKAQHF
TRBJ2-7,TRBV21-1,CASSSRGLAGFYIVVHPYEQYF
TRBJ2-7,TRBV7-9,CASSHNTGAISYEQYF
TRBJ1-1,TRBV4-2,CASSQIQGARGTNTEAFF
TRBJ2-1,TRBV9,CASSVGSNEQFF
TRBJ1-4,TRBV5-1,CASSPWGQGNEKLFF
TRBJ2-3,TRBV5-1,CASSLARISREADTQYF
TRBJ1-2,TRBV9,CASSEQGYYGYTF
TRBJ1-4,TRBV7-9,CASSLGWAGEEEKLFF
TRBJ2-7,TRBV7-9,CASSRGQFYEQYF
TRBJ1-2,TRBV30,CAWSVRSLGYTF
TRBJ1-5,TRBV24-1,CATSDGGTGLFRAQPQHF
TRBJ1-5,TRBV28,CASSLRVRTGGTQPQHF
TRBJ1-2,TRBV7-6,CASSLGLGHHYGYTF
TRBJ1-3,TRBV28,CASSQLHSGNTIYF
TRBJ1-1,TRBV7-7,CASSAAPDGNTEAFF
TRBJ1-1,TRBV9,CASSAGTNTEAFF
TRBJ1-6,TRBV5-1,CASSLDRNNSPLHF
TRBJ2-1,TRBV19,CASSSTGDPYNEQFF
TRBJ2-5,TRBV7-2,CASSSLGRRGETQYF
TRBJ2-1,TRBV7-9,CASSLDGGTYNEQFF
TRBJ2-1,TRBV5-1,CASKSTGTSGYNEQFF
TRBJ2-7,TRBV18,CASSPIGQPREQYF
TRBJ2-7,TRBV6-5,CASREVSAYEQYF
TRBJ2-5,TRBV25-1,CASSEYTGEVKETQYF
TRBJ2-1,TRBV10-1,CASARDPLNEQFF
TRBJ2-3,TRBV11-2,CASSLDTGGVRTDTQYF
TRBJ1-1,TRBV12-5,CASGLVLGRVSTEAFF
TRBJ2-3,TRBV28,CASSYLAGITDTQYF
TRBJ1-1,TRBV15,CATSRDAALQGLNTEAFF
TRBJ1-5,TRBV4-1,CASSQDTGANRQPQHF
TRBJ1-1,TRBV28,CASSLSFEAFF
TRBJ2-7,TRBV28,CASSRHVQYF
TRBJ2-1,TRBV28,CASIADPVGVQFF
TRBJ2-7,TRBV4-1,CASSQLTGVVSSYEQYF
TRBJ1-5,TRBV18,CASSTGLQGQPQHF
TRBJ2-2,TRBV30,CAWEPGLVGGELFF
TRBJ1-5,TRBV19,CASSIEKGGNQPQHF
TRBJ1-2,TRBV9,CASSTGTGVIGYTF
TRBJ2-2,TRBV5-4,CASSETGGMGTGELFF
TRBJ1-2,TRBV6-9,CASSCHLGIDYGYTF
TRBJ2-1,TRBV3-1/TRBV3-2,CASSPLLPGLAGNNEQFF
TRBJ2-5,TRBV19,CATRYRGRSGTQYF
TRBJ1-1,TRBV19,CASSLGTNSEAFF
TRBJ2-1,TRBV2,CASSGQFYNEQFF
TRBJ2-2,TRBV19,CASNFFRTSANTGELFF
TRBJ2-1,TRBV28,CASSFWFSGRAYNEQFF